This TCR beta chain was recorded in a study of OX40 agonist ivuxolimab in advanced cancers. Profiled with immunoSEQ multiplex PCR; TCRdb holds only in-frame clones, not every one. The sample records roughly 54,000 clones, 85% to 90% being singletons. The V gene lost 6 bases and the J gene lost 6 bases, with 17 bases spanning the gap. Germline loops: CDR1 SEHNR, CDR2 FQNEAQ (reference sequence). The CDR3 consists of 15 residues. Patients were excluded for autoimmune disease history or systemic immunosuppression. Sequenced here: CD4+ or CD8+ T cells sorted from blood, sampled in a trial of the OX40 agonist ivuxolimab. This TCR was sampled from an adult with an advanced solid tumor such as melanoma, head and neck, liver or kidney cancer. The rearrangement joins TRBV7-9 to TRBJ2-2, with D possibly being TRBD1 or TRBD2 (6 bases each). DNA of the CDR3: TGTGCCAGCAGTCTCGGGGGCTCTAATGCCGGGGAGCTGTTTTTT. It codes for CASSLGGSNAGELFF.